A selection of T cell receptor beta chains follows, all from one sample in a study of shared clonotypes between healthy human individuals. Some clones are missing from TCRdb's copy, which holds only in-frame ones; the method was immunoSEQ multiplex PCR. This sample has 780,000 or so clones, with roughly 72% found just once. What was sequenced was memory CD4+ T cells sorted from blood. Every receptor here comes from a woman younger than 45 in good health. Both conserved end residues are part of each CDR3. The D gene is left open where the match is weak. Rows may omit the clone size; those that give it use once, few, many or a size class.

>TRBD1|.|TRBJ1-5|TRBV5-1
CASHRDRGPWNQPQHF
TGCGCCAGCCACCGGGACAGGGGGCCTTGGAATCAGCCCCAGCATTTT
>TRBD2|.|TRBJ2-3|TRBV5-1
CASRSGLAGGVTDTQYF
TGCGCCAGCAGATCGGGACTAGCGGGAGGCGTCACAGATACGCAGTATTTT
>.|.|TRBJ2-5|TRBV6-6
CASSYSIGGETQYF
TGTGCCAGCAGTTACTCGATTGGCGGTGAGACCCAGTACTTC
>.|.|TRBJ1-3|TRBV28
CASCDSPDTIYF
TGTGCCAGCTGTGACTCCCCTGACACCATATATTTT
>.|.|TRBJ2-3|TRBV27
CASSSPAGTDTQYF
TGTGCCAGCAGTTCCCCTGCGGGCACAGATACGCAGTATTTT
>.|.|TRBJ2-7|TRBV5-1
CASSWGDRDLHEQYF
TGCGCCAGCAGCTGGGGGGATCGGGATCTACACGAGCAGTACTTC
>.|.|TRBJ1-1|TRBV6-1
CASSEGIKAFF
TGTGCCAGCAGTGAAGGAATTAAAGCTTTCTTT
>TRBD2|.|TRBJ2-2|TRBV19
CASTKGLAGGTGELFF
TGTGCCAGTACTAAGGGACTAGCGGGGGGTACCGGGGAGCTGTTTTTT
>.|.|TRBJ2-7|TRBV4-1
CASSLNWERYEQYF
TGCGCCAGCAGCCTAAACTGGGAGCGCTACGAGCAGTACTTC
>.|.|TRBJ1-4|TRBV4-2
CASSQNRDNNEKLFF
TGTGCCAGCAGCCAGAACCGGGACAATAATGAAAAACTGTTTTTT
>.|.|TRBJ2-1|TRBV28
CASSLGSYNEQFF
TGTGCCAGCAGTTTGGGGTCCTACAATGAGCAGTTCTTC
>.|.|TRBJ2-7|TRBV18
CASSLDSNEQYF
TGTGCCAGCTCCCTGGACAGTAACGAGCAGTACTTC
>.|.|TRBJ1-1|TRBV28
CASSWMRGGPGTEAFF
TGTGCCAGCAGTTGGATGCGTGGCGGGCCTGGCACTGAAGCTTTCTTT
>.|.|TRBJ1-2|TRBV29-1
CSVLTGKSYGYTF
TGCAGCGTTTTAACTGGGAAGAGCTATGGCTACACCTTC
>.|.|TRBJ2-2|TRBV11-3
CASSPSMNTGELFF
TGTGCCAGCAGCCCGAGTATGAACACCGGGGAGCTGTTTTTT
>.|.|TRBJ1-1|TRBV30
CAWTLVSSNTEAFF
TGTGCCTGGACCTTAGTTAGTTCTAACACTGAAGCTTTCTTT
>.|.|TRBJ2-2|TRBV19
CASSTRDLPTGELFF
TGTGCCAGTAGTACCCGGGACTTACCCACCGGGGAGCTGTTTTTT
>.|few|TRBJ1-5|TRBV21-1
CASSKGGTAHSNQPQHF
TGTGCCAGCAGCAAAGGAGGGACAGCGCATAGCAATCAGCCCCAGCATTTT
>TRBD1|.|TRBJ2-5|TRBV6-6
CASWDRGFEETQYF
TGTGCCAGCTGGGACAGGGGGTTCGAAGAGACCCAGTACTTC
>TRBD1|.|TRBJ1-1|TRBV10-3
CAAQGAAYTEAFF
TGTGCCGCACAGGGGGCTGCGTACACTGAAGCTTTCTTT
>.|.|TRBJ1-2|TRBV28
CASSLNRSNYGYTF
TGTGCCAGCAGTTTAAACAGATCTAACTATGGCTACACCTTC
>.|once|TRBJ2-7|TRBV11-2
CASSLEQTYEQYF
TGTGCCAGCAGCTTAGAACAGACCTACGAGCAGTACTTC
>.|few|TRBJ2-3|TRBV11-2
CASSLRSGREQGTQYF
TGTGCCAGCAGCTTGAGAAGCGGGCGCGAGCAGGGTACGCAGTATTTT
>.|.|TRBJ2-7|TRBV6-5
CASSSLLGTYEQYF
TGTGCCAGCAGTTCCCTACTGGGGACCTACGAGCAGTACTTC
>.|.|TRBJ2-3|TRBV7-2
CASSLDTGPDTQYF
TGTGCCAGCAGCTTAGACACGGGCCCAGATACGCAGTATTTT
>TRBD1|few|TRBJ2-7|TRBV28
CASSLHRGVEWDYEQYF
TGTGCCAGCAGTTTACACAGGGGAGTCGAATGGGACTACGAGCAGTACTTC
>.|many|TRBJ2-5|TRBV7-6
CASSSWTVQIQETQYF
TGTGCCAGCAGCTCATGGACAGTCCAAATCCAAGAGACCCAGTACTTC
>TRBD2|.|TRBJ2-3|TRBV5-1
CASSLAVLAGGRWDTQYF
TGCGCCAGCAGCTTGGCCGTATTAGCGGGAGGGCGATGGGATACGCAGTATTTT
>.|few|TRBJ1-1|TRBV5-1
CASSLGTTEAFF
TGCGCCAGCAGCTTGGGGACAACTGAAGCTTTCTTT
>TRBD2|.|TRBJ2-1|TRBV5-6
CASRRLAGGPGYEQFF
TGTGCCAGCAGACGACTAGCGGGAGGGCCAGGCTATGAGCAGTTCTTC
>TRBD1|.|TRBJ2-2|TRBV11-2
CASSRTGTGGFGELFF
TGTGCCAGCAGCAGAACCGGGACAGGGGGCTTCGGGGAGCTGTTTTTT
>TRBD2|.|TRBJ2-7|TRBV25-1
CASHGTSGRYEQYF
TGTGCCAGCCATGGGACTAGCGGGAGGTACGAGCAGTACTTC
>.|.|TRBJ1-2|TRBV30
CAWVRDGLNYGYTF
TGTGCCTGGGTCCGGGACGGCCTTAACTATGGCTACACCTTC
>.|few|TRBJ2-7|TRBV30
CAWSQTSEQYF
TGTGCCTGGAGTCAAACTAGCGAGCAGTACTTC
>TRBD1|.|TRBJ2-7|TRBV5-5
CASSLLDRGSYEQYF
TGTGCCAGCAGCTTGTTAGACAGGGGGTCCTACGAGCAGTACTTC
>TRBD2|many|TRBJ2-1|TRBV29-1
CSVGGGRAGFEQFF
TGCAGCGTTGGTGGCGGGAGGGCCGGTTTCGAGCAGTTCTTC
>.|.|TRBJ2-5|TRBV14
CASSPRLTETQYF
TGTGCCAGCAGCCCCCGACTAACAGAGACCCAGTACTTC
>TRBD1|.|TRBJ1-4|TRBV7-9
CASSQGQGNEKLFF
TGTGCCAGCAGCCAGGGACAGGGGAATGAAAAACTGTTTTTT
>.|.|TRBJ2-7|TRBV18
CASSKREIDEQYF
TGTGCCAGCTCGAAAAGGGAAATCGACGAGCAGTACTTC
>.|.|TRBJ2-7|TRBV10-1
CASSDSGRLAYEQYF
TGCGCCAGCAGTGACTCGGGCAGGTTGGCCTACGAGCAGTACTTC
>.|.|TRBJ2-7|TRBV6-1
CASSERQGDEQYF
TGTGCCAGCAGTGAAAGGCAGGGCGACGAGCAGTACTTC
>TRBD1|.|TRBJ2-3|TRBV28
CASSLGTDIHTDTQYF
TGTGCCAGCAGTCTCGGGACAGACATCCACACAGATACGCAGTATTTT
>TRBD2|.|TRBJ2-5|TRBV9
CASSSGLAGGAEETQYF
TGTGCCAGCAGCTCGGGACTAGCGGGAGGGGCAGAAGAGACCCAGTACTTC
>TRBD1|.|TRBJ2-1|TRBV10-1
CASSRQGGPSYGYNEQFF
TGCGCCAGCAGTAGACAGGGGGGCCCCTCTTATGGCTACAATGAGCAGTTCTTC
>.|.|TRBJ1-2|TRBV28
CASSLGGQPNYGYTF
TGTGCCAGCAGTTTGGGGGGCCAGCCTAACTATGGCTACACCTTC
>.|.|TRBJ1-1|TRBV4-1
CASSQGGNRVSEAFF
TGCGCCAGCAGCCAAGGAGGAAACAGGGTGTCTGAAGCTTTCTTT
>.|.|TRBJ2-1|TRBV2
CASSDGMGGIYNEQFF
TGTGCCAGCAGTGATGGAATGGGCGGGATCTACAATGAGCAGTTCTTC
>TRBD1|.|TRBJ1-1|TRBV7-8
CASSPGGWNTEAFF
TGTGCCAGCAGCCCAGGGGGATGGAACACTGAAGCTTTCTTT
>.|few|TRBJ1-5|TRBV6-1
CASSEEGLSNQPQHF
TGTGCCAGCAGTGAAGAAGGGCTTAGCAATCAGCCCCAGCATTTT
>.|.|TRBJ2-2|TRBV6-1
CASTEYYKHTGELFF
TGTGCCAGCACCGAGTATTACAAGCACACCGGGGAGCTGTTTTTT
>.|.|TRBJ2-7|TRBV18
CASSPRQGGEQYF
TGTGCCAGCTCACCACGACAGGGAGGTGAGCAGTACTTC
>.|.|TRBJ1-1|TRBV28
CASSLEAGSNTEAFF
TGTGCCAGCAGTTTAGAGGCAGGCTCGAACACTGAAGCTTTCTTT
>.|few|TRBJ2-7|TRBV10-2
CASSGIRRPSSYEQYF
TGCGCCAGCAGCGGTATACGGCGACCATCTTCCTACGAGCAGTACTTC
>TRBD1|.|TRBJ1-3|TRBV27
CASSPIGTGLWNTIYF
TGTGCCAGCAGTCCAATCGGGACAGGGTTGTGGAACACCATATATTTT
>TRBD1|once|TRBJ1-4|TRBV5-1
CASSRSNRQGTPLNEKLFF
TGCGCCAGCAGCCGCTCCAATCGACAGGGGACGCCCCTCAATGAAAAACTGTTTTTT
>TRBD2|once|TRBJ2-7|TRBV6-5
CASTWGPGGSYEQYF
TGTGCCAGCACGTGGGGACCGGGAGGCTCCTACGAGCAGTACTTC
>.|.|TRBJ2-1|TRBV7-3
CASSLTPGLYNEQFF
TGTGCCAGCAGCTTAACGCCCGGCCTCTACAATGAGCAGTTCTTC
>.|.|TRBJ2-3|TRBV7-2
CASSLRGEGDTQYF
TGTGCCAGCAGCCTCCGCGGAGAGGGAGATACGCAGTATTTT
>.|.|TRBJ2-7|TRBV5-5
CASSFAGVSPYEQYF
TGTGCCAGCAGCTTTGCTGGGGTTAGCCCCTACGAGCAGTACTTC
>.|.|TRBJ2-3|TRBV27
CASSGFLGGDTQYF
TGTGCCAGCAGTGGGTTTTTGGGGGGAGATACGCAGTATTTT